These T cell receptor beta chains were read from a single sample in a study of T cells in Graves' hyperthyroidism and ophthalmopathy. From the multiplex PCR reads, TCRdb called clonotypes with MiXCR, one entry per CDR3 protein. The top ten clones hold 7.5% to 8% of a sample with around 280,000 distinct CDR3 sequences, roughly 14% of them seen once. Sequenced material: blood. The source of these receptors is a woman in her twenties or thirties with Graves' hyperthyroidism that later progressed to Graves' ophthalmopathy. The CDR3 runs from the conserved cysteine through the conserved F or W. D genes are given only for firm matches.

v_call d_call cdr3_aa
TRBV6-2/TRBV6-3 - CASSYGDSYNEQFF
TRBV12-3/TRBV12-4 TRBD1 CASSLGTGPYNEQFF
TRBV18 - CASSPSALELAGNTEAFF
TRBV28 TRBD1 CASSFYGTGNSPLHF
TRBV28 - CASSLRGNGYGYTF
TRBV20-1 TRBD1 CSATEAGGVGGNQPQHF
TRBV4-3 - CASSQDIRGAEAFF
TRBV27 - CASSVGWANEKLFF
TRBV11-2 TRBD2 CASSFPLGGETQYF
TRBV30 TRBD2 CAWRKGLPGGDTQYF
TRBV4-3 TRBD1 CASSQHGDRGKGGYTF
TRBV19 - CASSKGQIFTDTQYF
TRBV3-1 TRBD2 CASSRLAGGPGNNEQFF
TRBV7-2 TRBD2 CASSLVPGGYTGELFF
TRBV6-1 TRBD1 CASSHGQALNYGYTF
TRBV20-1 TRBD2 CSARPSAGGPLGEQYF
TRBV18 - CASSPFGLDSLSPDTEAFF
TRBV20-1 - CRPTGVKTDTQYF
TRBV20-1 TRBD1 CSARDYERTGVNEQFF
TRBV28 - CASSTGTYYLTGELFF
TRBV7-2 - CASSLLGANTEAFF
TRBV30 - CAWSRALGYGYTF
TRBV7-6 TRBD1 CASSLEGASEQFF
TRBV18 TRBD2 CASSPRGLGYNEQFF
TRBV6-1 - CASRRFDSTSGNTIYF
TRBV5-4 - CASGSVGGGTEAFF
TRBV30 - CAWEDGDEKLFF
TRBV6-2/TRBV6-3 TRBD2 CASSVLISGTDNEQFF
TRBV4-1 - CASRRTGRTEAFF
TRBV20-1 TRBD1 CSAHTGDPLETQYF
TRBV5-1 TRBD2 CASSLSPHRLAGGYQETQYF
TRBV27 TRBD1 CASRTGGGNYGYTF
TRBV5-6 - CASSFSGLHIPLHF
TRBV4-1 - CASEGSGNTIYF
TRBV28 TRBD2 CASSLETSGRRNEQFF
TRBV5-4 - CASSLESEQSEQYF
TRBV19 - CASSIWPGETQYF
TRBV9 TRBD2 CASSVGLGFTDTQYF
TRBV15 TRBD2 CATSRWLAGGVGEQYF
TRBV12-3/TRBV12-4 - CASSYLRDSLEAQYF
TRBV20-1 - CSARGTRGGNNEQFF
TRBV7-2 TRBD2 CASSAAFGTSGFSTDTQYF
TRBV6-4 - CASSAGGRTGELFF
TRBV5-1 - CASSLRSARETQYF
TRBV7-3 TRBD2 CASSPTGLKETQYF
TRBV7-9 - CASSLFPDTDTQYF
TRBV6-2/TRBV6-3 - CASTFLAGYGYTF
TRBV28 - CASSAPHRVESYEQYF
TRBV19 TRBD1 CASRGQGATKTYEQYF
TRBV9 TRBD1 CASSGKQGRSTEAFF
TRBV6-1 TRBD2 CASSSLAGGGSTQYF
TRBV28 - CASSSRLTNIQYF
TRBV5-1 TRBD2 CASSSSRGSQETQYF